The rows below give T cell receptor beta chains drawn from one sample of a study of T cell responses to AZD1222 COVID-19 vaccine. TCRdb's copy holds only in-frame clones and misses some; the assay was immunoSEQ multiplex PCR. The sample carries about 120,000 clones, approximately 90% recorded once. Sequencing used peripheral blood, obtained on day 0 of AZD1222 vaccination. These receptors were collected from an adult in good health. Each CDR3 is given without its conserved first and last residue. Fields, in order: J gene, V gene, D gene, CDR3 protein. D genes are given only for firm matches.

j_gene: TRBJ2-2; v_gene: TRBV5-4; d_gene: -; CDR3aa: ASSLEGPGDTGELF
j_gene: TRBJ2-7; v_gene: TRBV5-6; d_gene: -; CDR3aa: ASSSVAYEQY
j_gene: TRBJ1-2; v_gene: TRBV12-3/TRBV12-4; d_gene: -; CDR3aa: ASSPGHTRYT
j_gene: TRBJ2-1; v_gene: TRBV2; d_gene: -; CDR3aa: ASLGPGNEQF
j_gene: TRBJ2-7; v_gene: TRBV20-1; d_gene: TRBD1; CDR3aa: SASRQGSYSYEQY
j_gene: TRBJ1-1; v_gene: TRBV28; d_gene: -; CDR3aa: ATYSMNTEAF
j_gene: TRBJ1-2; v_gene: TRBV9; d_gene: -; CDR3aa: ASSPRAGYRYGYT
j_gene: TRBJ1-2; v_gene: TRBV3-1/TRBV3-2; d_gene: -; CDR3aa: ASSSAGHSYGYT
j_gene: TRBJ1-5; v_gene: TRBV6-5; d_gene: -; CDR3aa: AAAGERNQPQH
j_gene: TRBJ1-2; v_gene: TRBV7-8; d_gene: TRBD1; CDR3aa: ASSPDRGSNYGYT
j_gene: TRBJ1-6; v_gene: TRBV9; d_gene: TRBD1; CDR3aa: ASSSQGDTSPLH